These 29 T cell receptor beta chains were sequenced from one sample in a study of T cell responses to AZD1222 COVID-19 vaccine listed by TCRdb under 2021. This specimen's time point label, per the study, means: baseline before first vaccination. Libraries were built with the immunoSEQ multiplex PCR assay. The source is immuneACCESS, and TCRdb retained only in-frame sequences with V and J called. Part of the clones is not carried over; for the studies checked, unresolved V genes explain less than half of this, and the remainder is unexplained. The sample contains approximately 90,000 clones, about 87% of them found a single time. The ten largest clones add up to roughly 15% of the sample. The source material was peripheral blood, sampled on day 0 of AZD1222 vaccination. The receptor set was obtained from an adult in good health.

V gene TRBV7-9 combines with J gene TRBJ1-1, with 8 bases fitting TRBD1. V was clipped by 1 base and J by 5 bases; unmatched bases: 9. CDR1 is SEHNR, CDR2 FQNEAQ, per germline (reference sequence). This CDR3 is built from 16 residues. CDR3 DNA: TGTGCCAGCAGCTTAGACCTCGGACAGGGAAGGACTGAAGCTTTCTTT. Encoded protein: CASSLDLGQGRTEAFF. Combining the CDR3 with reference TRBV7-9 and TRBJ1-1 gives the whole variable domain DTGVSQNPRHKITKRGQNVTFRCDPISEHNRLYWYRQTLGQGPEFLTYFQNEAQLEKSRLLSDRFSAERPKGSFSTLEIQRTEQGDSAMYLCASSLDLGQGRTEAFFGQGTRLTVV.

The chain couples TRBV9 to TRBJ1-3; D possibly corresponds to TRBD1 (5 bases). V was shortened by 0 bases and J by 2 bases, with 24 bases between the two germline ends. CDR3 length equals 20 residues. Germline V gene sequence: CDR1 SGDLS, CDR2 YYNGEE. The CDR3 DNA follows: TGTGCCAGCAGCGTAGTTGAGACAGAAAGAAATTCTCCCGCTGGAAACACCATATATTTT. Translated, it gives CASSVVETERNSPAGNTIYF.

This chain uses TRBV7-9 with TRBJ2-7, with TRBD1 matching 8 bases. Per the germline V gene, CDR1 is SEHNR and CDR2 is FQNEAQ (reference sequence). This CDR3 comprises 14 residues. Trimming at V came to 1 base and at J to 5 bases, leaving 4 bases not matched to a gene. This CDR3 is CASSLGGQGHEQYF. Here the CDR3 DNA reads TGTGCCAGCAGCTTAGGAGGACAGGGACACGAGCAGTACTTC.

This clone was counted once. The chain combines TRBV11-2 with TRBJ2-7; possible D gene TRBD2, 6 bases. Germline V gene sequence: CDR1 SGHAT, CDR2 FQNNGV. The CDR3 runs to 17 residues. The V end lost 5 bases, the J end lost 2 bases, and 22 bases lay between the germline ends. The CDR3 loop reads CASSPVGLRDSTYEQYF. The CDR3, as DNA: TGTGCCAGCAGCCCAGTGGGGCTCCGGGACTCTACCTACGAGCAGTACTTC. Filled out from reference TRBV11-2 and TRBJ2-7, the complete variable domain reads EAGVAQSPRYKIIEKRQSVAFWCNPISGHATLYWYQQILGQGPKLLIQFQNNGVVDDSQLPKDRFSAERLKGVDSTLKIQPAKLEDSAVYLCASSPVGLRDSTYEQYFGPGTRLTVT.

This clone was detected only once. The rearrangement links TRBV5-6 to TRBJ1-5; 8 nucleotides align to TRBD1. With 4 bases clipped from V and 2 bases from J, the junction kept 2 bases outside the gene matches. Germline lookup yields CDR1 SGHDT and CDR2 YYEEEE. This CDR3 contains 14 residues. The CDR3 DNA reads TGTGCCAGCAGCCAGACAGGGGGCAATCAGCCCCAGCATTTT. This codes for CASSQTGGNQPQHF.

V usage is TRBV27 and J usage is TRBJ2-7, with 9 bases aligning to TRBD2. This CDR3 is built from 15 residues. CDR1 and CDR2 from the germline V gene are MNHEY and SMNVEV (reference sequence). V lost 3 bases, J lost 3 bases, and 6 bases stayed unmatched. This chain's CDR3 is CASSFKTSGNYEQYF. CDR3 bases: TGTGCCAGCAGTTTTAAGACTAGCGGTAACTACGAGCAGTACTTC.

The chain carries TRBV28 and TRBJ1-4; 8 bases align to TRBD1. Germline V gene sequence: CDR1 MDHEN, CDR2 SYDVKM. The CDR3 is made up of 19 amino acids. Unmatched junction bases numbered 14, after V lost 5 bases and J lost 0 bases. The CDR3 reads CASSRSQGAVLATNEKLFF. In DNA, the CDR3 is TGTGCCAGCAGTAGATCGCAGGGGGCGGTTCTTGCAACTAATGAAAAACTGTTTTTT.

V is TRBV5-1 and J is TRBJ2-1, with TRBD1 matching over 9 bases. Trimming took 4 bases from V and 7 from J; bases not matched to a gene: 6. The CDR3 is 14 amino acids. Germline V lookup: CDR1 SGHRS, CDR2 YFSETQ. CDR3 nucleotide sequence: TGCGCCAGCAGCACGGGACAGGGAAGGAATGAGCAGTTCTTC. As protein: CASSTGQGRNEQFF. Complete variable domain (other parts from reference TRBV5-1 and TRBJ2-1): KAGVTQTPRYLIKTRGQQVTLSCSPISGHRSVSWYQQTPGQGLQFLFEYFSETQRNKGNFPGRFSGRQFSNSRSEMNVSTLELGDSALYLCASSTGQGRNEQFFGPGTRLTVL.

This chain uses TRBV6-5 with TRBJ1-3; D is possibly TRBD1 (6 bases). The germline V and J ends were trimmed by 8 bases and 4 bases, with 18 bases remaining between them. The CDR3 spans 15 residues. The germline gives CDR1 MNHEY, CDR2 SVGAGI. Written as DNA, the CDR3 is TGTGCCAGCGGCCCTAGGGGGTCCGACGGAAACACCATATATTTT. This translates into CASGPRGSDGNTIYF.

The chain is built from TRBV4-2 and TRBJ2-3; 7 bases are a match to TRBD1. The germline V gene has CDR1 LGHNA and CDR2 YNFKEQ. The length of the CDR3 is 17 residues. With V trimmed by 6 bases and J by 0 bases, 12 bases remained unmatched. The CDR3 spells CASSEGASPSSTDTQYF. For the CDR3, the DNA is TGTGCCAGCAGTGAGGGGGCCTCCCCCTCTAGCACAGATACGCAGTATTTT.

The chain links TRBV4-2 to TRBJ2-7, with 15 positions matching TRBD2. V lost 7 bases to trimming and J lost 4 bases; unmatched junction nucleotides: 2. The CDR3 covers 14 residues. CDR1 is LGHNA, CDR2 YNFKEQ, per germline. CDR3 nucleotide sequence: TGTGCCAGCACCGGGACTAGCGGGAGGTACGAGCAGTACTTC. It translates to CASTGTSGRYEQYF.

The CDR3 region is CASRRTSGSYEQYF. The CDR3 DNA sequence: TGTGCCAGCAGGAGGACTAGCGGGAGCTACGAGCAGTACTTC. The V gene is TRBV27, the J gene TRBJ2-7, with TRBD2 identical over 13 bases. Trimming cost V 6 bases and J 3 bases; bases outside gene matches: 2. This CDR3 spans 14 amino acids. CDR1 is MNHEY, CDR2 SMNVEV, per germline (reference sequence).

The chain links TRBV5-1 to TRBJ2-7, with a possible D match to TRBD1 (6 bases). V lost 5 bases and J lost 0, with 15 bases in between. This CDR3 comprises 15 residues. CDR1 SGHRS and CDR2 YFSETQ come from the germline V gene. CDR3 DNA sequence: TGCGCCAGCAGAGCTGGGGGCGCGAGCTCCTACGAGCAGTACTTC. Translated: CASRAGGASSYEQYF.

The CDR3 sequence: CAISGAGGSNTGELFF. CDR3 DNA sequence: TGTGCCATCAGTGGCGCAGGGGGTTCGAACACCGGGGAGCTGTTTTTT. J is TRBJ2-2 and V is TRBV10-3; 7 nucleotides agree with TRBD1. Germline CDR1 ENHRY, CDR2 SYGVKD. Trimming removed 4 bases from V and 0 bases from J; junction bases left unmatched: 5. The CDR3 has 16 amino acids.

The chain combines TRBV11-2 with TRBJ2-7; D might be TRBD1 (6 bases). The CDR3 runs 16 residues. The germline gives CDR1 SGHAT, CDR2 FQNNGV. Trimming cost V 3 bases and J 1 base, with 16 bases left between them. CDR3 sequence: CASSFSNIRGSYEQYF. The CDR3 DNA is TGTGCCAGCAGCTTCTCTAACATTAGGGGGTCCTACGAGCAGTACTTC.

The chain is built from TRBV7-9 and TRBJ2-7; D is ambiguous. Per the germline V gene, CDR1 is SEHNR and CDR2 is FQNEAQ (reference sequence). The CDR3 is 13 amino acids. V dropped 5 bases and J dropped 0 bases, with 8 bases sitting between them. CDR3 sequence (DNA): TGTGCCAGCAGCGTACCGAGCTCCTACGAGCAGTACTTC. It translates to CASSVPSSYEQYF.

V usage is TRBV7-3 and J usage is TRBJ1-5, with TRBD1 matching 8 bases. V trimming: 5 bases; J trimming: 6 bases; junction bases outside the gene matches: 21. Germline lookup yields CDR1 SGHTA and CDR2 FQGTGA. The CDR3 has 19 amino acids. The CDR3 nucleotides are TGTGCCAGCAGCCCGACGAAATCACAGGGGGAATATGAGTGTCAGCCCCAGCATTTT. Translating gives CASSPTKSQGEYECQPQHF.

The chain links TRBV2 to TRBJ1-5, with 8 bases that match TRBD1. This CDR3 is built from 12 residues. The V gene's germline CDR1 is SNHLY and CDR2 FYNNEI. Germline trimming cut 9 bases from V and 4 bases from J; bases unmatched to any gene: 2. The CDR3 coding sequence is TGTGCCAGTCGGACAGGGAATCAGCCCCAGCATTTT. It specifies CASRTGNQPQHF.

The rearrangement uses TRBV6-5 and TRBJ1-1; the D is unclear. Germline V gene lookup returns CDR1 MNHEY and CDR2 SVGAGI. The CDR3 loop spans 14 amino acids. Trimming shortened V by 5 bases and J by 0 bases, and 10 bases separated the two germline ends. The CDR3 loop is CASSMQSMNTEAFF. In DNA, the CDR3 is TGTGCCAGCAGTATGCAGTCAATGAACACTGAAGCTTTCTTT.

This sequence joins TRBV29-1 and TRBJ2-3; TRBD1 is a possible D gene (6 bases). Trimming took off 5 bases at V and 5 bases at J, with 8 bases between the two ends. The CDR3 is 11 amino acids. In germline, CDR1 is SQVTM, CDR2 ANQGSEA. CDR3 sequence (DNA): TGCAGCGTTCCACAGGGAGATACGCAGTATTTT. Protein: CSVPQGDTQYF.

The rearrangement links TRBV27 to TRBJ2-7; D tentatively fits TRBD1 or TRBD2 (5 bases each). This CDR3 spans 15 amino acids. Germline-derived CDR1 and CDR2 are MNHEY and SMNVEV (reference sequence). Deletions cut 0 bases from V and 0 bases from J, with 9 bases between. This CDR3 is CASSLSGVSSYEQYF. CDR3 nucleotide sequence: TGTGCCAGCAGTTTATCGGGGGTTAGCTCCTACGAGCAGTACTTC.

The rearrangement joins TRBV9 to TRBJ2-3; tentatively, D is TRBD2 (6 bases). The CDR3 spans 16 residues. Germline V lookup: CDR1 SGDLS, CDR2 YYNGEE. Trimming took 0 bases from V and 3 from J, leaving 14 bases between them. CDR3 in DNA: TGTGCCAGCAGCGTAGAAGCCCTAGCGAGTACAGATACGCAGTATTTT. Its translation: CASSVEALASTDTQYF.

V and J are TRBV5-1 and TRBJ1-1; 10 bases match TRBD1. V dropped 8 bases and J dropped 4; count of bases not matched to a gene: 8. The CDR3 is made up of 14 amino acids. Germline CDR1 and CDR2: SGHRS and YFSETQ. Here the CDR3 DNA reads TGCGCCAGTACGAACGACAGGGGGCTCACTGAAGCTTTCTTT. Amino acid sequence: CASTNDRGLTEAFF.

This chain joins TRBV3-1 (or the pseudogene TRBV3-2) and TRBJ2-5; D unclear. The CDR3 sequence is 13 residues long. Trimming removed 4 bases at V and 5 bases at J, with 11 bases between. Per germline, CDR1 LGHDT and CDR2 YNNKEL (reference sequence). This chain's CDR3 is CASSPRRRETQYF. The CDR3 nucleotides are TGTGCCAGCAGCCCGCGACGCCGGGAGACCCAGTACTTC.

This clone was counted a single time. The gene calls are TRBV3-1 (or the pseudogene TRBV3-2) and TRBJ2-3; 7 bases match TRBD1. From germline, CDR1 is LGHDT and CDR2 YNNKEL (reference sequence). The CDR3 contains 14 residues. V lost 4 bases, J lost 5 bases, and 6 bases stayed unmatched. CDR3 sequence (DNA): TGTGCCAGCAGCCTCCGGGACAGAAAAGATACGCAGTATTTT. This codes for CASSLRDRKDTQYF.

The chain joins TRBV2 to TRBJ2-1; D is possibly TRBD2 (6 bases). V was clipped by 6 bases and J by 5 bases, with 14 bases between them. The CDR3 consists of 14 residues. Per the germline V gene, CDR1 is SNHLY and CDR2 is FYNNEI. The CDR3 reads CASRGRTGNNEQFF. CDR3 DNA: TGTGCCAGCAGGGGGAGGACTGGAAACAATGAGCAGTTCTTC.

DNA of the CDR3: TGTGCCAGCAGCTTAGCGGGGGTGTATGGCCGATATAGCAATCAGCCCCAGCATTTT. Its translation: CASSLAGVYGRYSNQPQHF. The chain couples TRBV7-8 to TRBJ1-5, with D tentatively TRBD1 (5 bases). This CDR3 spans 19 amino acids. Germline loops: CDR1 SGHVS, CDR2 FQNEAQ. The V end lost 0 bases, the J end lost 0 bases, and 18 bases lay between the germline ends.

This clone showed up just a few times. CDR3 residues: CASSHSNQPQHF. The CDR3 coding sequence is TGTGCCAGCAGCCATAGCAATCAGCCCCAGCATTTT. J is TRBJ1-5 and V is TRBV3-1 (or the pseudogene TRBV3-2); the D is unclear. Trimming took off 3 bases at V and 0 bases at J, with 0 bases between the two ends. Germline CDR1 LGHDT, CDR2 YNNKEL (reference sequence). This CDR3 has 12 amino acids.

CDR3 sequence (DNA): TGCGCCAGCAGTGAATACGGACTACCTAGCTCCTACGAGCAGTACTTC. Translating it yields CASSEYGLPSSYEQYF. V usage is TRBV10-2 and J usage is TRBJ2-7; tentatively, D is TRBD2 (6 bases). CDR1 is WSHSY, CDR2 SAAADI, per germline. This CDR3 comprises 16 residues. The V end lost 3 bases, the J end lost 0 bases, and 15 bases lay between the germline ends.